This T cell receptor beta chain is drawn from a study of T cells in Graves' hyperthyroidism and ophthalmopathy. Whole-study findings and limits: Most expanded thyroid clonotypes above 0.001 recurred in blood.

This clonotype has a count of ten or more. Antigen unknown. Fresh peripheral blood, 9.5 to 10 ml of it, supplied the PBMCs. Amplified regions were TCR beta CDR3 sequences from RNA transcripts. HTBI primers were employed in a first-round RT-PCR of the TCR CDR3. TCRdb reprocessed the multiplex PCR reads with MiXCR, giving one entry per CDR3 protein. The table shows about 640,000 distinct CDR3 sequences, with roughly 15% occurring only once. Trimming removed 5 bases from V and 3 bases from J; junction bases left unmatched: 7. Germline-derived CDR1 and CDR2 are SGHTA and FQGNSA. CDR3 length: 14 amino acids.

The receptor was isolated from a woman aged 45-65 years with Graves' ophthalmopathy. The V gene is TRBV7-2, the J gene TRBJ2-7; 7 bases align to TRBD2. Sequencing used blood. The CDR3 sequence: CASSPMTSSYEQYF. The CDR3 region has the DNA TGTGCCAGCAGCCCAATGACTAGCAGCTACGAGCAGTACTTC.